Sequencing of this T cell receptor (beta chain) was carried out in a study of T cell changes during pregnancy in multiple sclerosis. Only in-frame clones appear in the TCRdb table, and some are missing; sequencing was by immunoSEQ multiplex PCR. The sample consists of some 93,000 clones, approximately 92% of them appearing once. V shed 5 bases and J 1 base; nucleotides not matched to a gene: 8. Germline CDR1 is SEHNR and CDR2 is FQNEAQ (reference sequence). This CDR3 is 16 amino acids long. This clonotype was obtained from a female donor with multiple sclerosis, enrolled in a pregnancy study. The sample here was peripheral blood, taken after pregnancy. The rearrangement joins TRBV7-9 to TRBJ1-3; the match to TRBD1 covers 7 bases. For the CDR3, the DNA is TGTGCCAGCAGCGCTAGACAGGGTTTGTCTGGAAACACCATATATTTT. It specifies CASSARQGLSGNTIYF.